The next 9 T cell receptor beta chains were all read from a single sample in a study of early T cells in non-severe SARS-CoV-2 infection. TCRdb reprocessed the 5' RACE reads via MiXCR and lists one record per CDR3 protein. This table has around 84,000 distinct CDR3 sequences, roughly an eighth appearing once. The material sequenced was whole blood. These TCRs come from an adult who was a healthcare worker with PCR-confirmed SARS-CoV-2 infection or an uninfected control (not recorded which).

The chain employs TRBV20-1 and TRBJ1-5, with D possibly matching TRBD1 (6 bases). V gave up 2 bases and J gave up 0 bases, with 14 bases separating them. Germline lookup yields CDR1 DFQATT and CDR2 SNEGSKA (reference sequence). This CDR3 comprises 16 residues. The DNA of the CDR3 is TGCAGTGCTAGAATTAGGACAGTAGGTAGCAATCAGCCCCAGCATTTT. Protein: CSARIRTVGSNQPQHF.

At least ten counts were recorded for this clonotype. This rearrangement joins TRBV28 to TRBJ2-4, with a tentative D call TRBD2 (7 bases). The CDR3 runs 16 residues. Between the trimmed V and J ends, which lost 6 bases and 9 bases, there was a span of 24 bases. Looked up from germline, CDR1 is MDHEN and CDR2 is SYDVKM. The DNA of the CDR3 is TGTGCCAGCAGAACTTCTAGGGGGGGGCCGGTGTTCATTCAGTACTTC. Its translation is CASRTSRGGPVFIQYF.

The CDR3 sequence: CASSYRGLGNTIYF. The CDR3 DNA reads TGTGCCAGCAGCTACAGGGGGCTTGGAAACACCATATATTTT. The chain recombines TRBV6-5 with TRBJ1-3, with 9 bases lining up with TRBD1. V shed 6 bases and J 3 bases; nucleotides not matched to a gene: 3. This CDR3 has 14 amino acids. The V gene's germline CDR1 is MNHEY and CDR2 SVGAGI.

This clonotype has a handful of counts. The rearrangement uses TRBV14 and TRBJ1-5; TRBD1 might be the D (5 bases). The CDR3 extends over 12 amino acids. The ends were cut back, 1 base at V and 7 bases at J, with 5 bases in the middle. Germline V CDR1 and CDR2: SGHDN, FVKESK. The CDR3: CASSQAGQPQHF. Written as DNA, the CDR3 is TGTGCCAGCAGCCAAGCAGGGCAGCCCCAGCATTTT.

This clonotype was detected many times. The genes are TRBV3-1 and TRBJ2-3; TRBD2 aligns across 9 bases. The CDR3 totals 12 residues. J gave up 8 bases and V 4 bases, and 1 base lay outside the gene matches. Looked up from germline, CDR1 is LGHDT and CDR2 is YNNKEL (reference sequence). The CDR3 loop is CASSLSGGTQYF. The CDR3 DNA reads TGTGCCAGCAGCCTTAGCGGGGGTACGCAGTATTTT.

This clonotype was observed at least ten times. V is TRBV5-7 and J is TRBJ2-7, with unresolved D. TRBV5-7 is treated as an ORF (open reading frame) with a function not yet certain. The CDR3 runs 17 residues. Trimming shortened V by 2 bases and J by 2 bases, and 20 bases separated the two germline ends. The chain's CDR3 is CASSFHRFGATPYEQYF. CDR3 coding DNA: TGTGCCAGCAGCTTTCATCGGTTCGGAGCGACACCCTACGAGCAGTACTTC.

Turning to this clonotype: A much more abundant neighbour one base away suggests this may be a read error. J is TRBJ2-2 and V is TRBV11-2, with D perhaps matching TRBD1 or TRBD2 (5 bases each). CDR3 length: 16 amino acids. Per germline, CDR1 SGHAT and CDR2 FQNNGV. CDR3 nucleotide sequence: TGTGCCAGCAGCTTTATAAGGGGATCGAACACCGGGGAGCCGTTTTTT. It encodes CASSFIRGSNTGEPFF.

This clonotype was picked up many times. The chain recombines TRBV7-9 with TRBJ2-7, with D perhaps being TRBD1 or TRBD2 (6 bases each). CDR1 and CDR2 (germline): SEHNR, FQNEAQ (reference sequence). Trimming shortened V by 8 bases and J by 4 bases, and 21 bases separated the two germline ends. There are 15 residues in the CDR3. The DNA of the CDR3 is TGTGCCAGCCGGGGGCAGGGATCAGAGTGGTACGAGCAGTACTTC. Translating gives CASRGQGSEWYEQYF.

In its sample, this clonotype was seen a few times. CDR3: CASSQGHATYEQYF. The CDR3 bases are TGTGCCAGCAGCCAAGGGCACGCTACCTACGAGCAGTACTTC. J is TRBJ2-7 and V is TRBV3-1; D ambiguous. Between the trimmed V and J ends, which lost 1 base and 2 bases, there was a span of 9 bases. This CDR3 spans 14 amino acids. CDR1 LGHDT and CDR2 YNNKEL come from the germline V gene (reference sequence).